Listed here are 25 T cell receptor beta chains from one sample, sequenced in a study of blood T cell repertoires in COVID-19. Libraries were prepared by immunoSEQ multiplex PCR; TCRdb keeps only in-frame clonotypes and omits some of them. The sample yields about 85,000 clones, around 80% seen once. Sample: peripheral blood. The receptors shown here come from a woman aged 80 or older with acute or convalescent COVID-19.

This clone was counted a few times. The chain recombines TRBV6-6 with TRBJ1-6; D is unresolved. CDR1 MNHNY and CDR2 SVGAGI come from the germline V gene (reference sequence). The CDR3 is 14 residues long. Trimming shortened V by 2 bases and J by 5 bases, and 7 bases separated the two germline ends. The DNA for the CDR3 is TGTGCCAGCAGTTACCCCGAGGATAATTCACCCCTCCACTTT. This gives the protein CASSYPEDNSPLHF.

This chain links TRBV9 with TRBJ1-1; 7 bases line up with TRBD1. The CDR3 sequence is 14 residues long. Germline lookup yields CDR1 SGDLS and CDR2 YYNGEE. V lost 4 bases, J lost 3 bases, and 6 bases stayed unmatched. CDR3: CASSPLDRDTEAFF. CDR3 coding DNA: TGTGCCAGCAGCCCCCTCGACAGGGACACTGAAGCTTTCTTT.

CDR3 nucleotides: TGTGCCAGCAGCCCCGGGACAACGAACACCGGGGAGCTGTTTTTT. It is translated as CASSPGTTNTGELFF. The chain links TRBV5-5 to TRBJ2-2; maybe TRBD1 (6 bases). Per the germline V gene, CDR1 is SGHKS and CDR2 is YYEKEE (reference sequence). This CDR3 region has 15 residues. V was trimmed by 4 bases and J by 0 bases, leaving 10 bases between them. Drawing the rest from reference TRBV5-5 and TRBJ2-2, the complete variable domain is DAGVTQSPTHLIKTRGQQVTLRCSPISGHKSVSWYQQVLGQGPQFIFQYYEKEERGRGNFPDRFSARQFPNYSSELNVNALLLGDSALYLCASSPGTTNTGELFFGEGSRLTVL.

This clone was counted a single time. The chain recombines TRBV6-5 with TRBJ1-3; TRBD1 is a possible D gene (5 bases). V was clipped by 1 base and J by 0 bases, with 7 bases between them. Germline assignment: CDR1 MNHEY and CDR2 SVGAGI. CDR3 length: 15 amino acids. The CDR3 loop is CASSYWGLSGNTIYF. In DNA form, the CDR3 reads TGTGCCAGCAGTTACTGGGGCCTCTCTGGAAACACCATATATTTT.

The rearrangement uses TRBV2 and TRBJ1-1; 10 positions match TRBD1. The J segment lost 11 bases and the V segment lost 7 bases, leaving 7 bases of the junction unmatched. The CDR3 is 12 residues long. Germline values: CDR1 SNHLY, CDR2 FYNNEI. CDR3 loop: CASILTGGSAFF. For the CDR3, the DNA is TGTGCCAGCATTCTGACAGGGGGCTCGGCTTTCTTT.

In DNA form, the CDR3 reads TGTGCTAGTGGTTTGGGTCTAGCCTACGAGCAGTACTTC. Its translation is CASGLGLAYEQYF. The chain has TRBV12-5 and TRBJ2-7; unclear D gene. CDR3 length: 13 amino acids. With 1 base removed from V and 2 bases from J, the gap between germline ends came to 6 bases. Germline CDR1 and CDR2: LGHNT and FRNRAP.

The rearrangement joins TRBV3-1 (or the pseudogene TRBV3-2) to TRBJ2-3, with D tentatively TRBD1 (5 bases). V was shortened by 4 bases and J by 2 bases, with 13 bases between the two germline ends. The germline V gene encodes CDR1 LGHDT and CDR2 YNNKEL (reference sequence). CDR3 length equals 15 residues. The CDR3 region has the DNA TGTGCCAGCAGCCCGAGACAGACCCTCACAGATACGCAGTATTTT. It yields the protein CASSPRQTLTDTQYF.

The rearrangement uses TRBV6-5 and TRBJ2-1; D might be TRBD2 (6 bases). CDR1 is MNHEY and CDR2 is SVGAGI in the germline V gene. The V end was cut by 3 bases, the J end by 7 bases, with 19 bases between. There are 16 residues in the CDR3. CDR3: CASSYRLFGGMNEQFF. The CDR3 DNA sequence: TGTGCCAGCAGTTATCGTCTGTTCGGGGGAATGAATGAGCAGTTCTTC.

The gene calls are TRBV28 and TRBJ1-6; the D gene is possibly TRBD1 (5 bases). CDR1 and CDR2 (germline): MDHEN, SYDVKM. V was pared by 0 bases and J by 6 bases, with 12 bases between. This CDR3 is built from 16 residues. CDR3 sequence: CASSLWQGGLNSPLHF. The CDR3 DNA follows: TGTGCCAGCAGTTTATGGCAGGGCGGCCTTAATTCACCCCTCCACTTT.

The rearrangement uses TRBV27 and TRBJ2-5; D is ambiguous. The CDR3 sequence is 13 residues long. The V and J ends lost 3 bases and 0 bases respectively, with 5 bases between them. CDR1 MNHEY and CDR2 SMNVEV come from the germline V gene (reference sequence). The CDR3 nucleotides read TGTGCCAGCAGTTTCAACAACCAAGAGACCCAGTACTTC. Its translation: CASSFNNQETQYF.

The V and J genes are TRBV5-6 and TRBJ2-7, with 7 bases aligning to TRBD2. Germline CDR1 SGHDT, CDR2 YYEEEE. The CDR3 is 12 amino acids. The ends lost 6 bases at V and 2 bases at J; junction bases unmatched: 2. The CDR3 DNA sequence: TGTGCCAGCAACGGGGGGACCTACGAGCAGTACTTC. Translation gives CASNGGTYEQYF.

This clone showed up just once. This sequence joins TRBV3-1 (or the pseudogene TRBV3-2) and TRBJ1-3; D unresolved. The V and J ends lost 3 bases and 2 bases respectively, with 23 bases between them. Germline V gene lookup returns CDR1 LGHDT and CDR2 YNNKEL (reference sequence). The CDR3 runs to 19 residues. The CDR3 region is CASSQLRGRRIGAGNTIYF. The CDR3 bases are TGTGCCAGCAGCCAGTTAAGAGGTAGGAGGATAGGTGCTGGAAACACCATATATTTT.

This clone has only a few counts. The genes are TRBV10-3 and TRBJ1-1; 7 positions match TRBD1. CDR1 and CDR2 (germline): ENHRY, SYGVKD. V lost 3 bases, J lost 3 bases, and 4 bases stayed unmatched. The CDR3 runs 14 residues. As DNA, the CDR3 is TGTGCCATCAGTGAAACAGGGGATGACACTGAAGCTTTCTTT. As protein: CAISETGDDTEAFF.

The chain employs TRBV28 and TRBJ1-3, with 10 bases identical to TRBD1. This CDR3 region has 15 residues. J lost 6 bases, V lost 6 bases, and 8 bases had no gene match. Looked up from germline, CDR1 is MDHEN and CDR2 is SYDVKM. The CDR3 nucleotides read TGTGCCAGCAGGGGACCCGGGACAGGGGTAAACACCATATATTTT. Its translation: CASRGPGTGVNTIYF.

The chain links TRBV6-5 to TRBJ2-5, with a weak D call TRBD2 (6 bases). Per the germline V gene, CDR1 is MNHEY and CDR2 is SVGAGI. V gave up 6 bases and J gave up 5 bases, with 19 bases separating them. The CDR3 is 15 residues long. The CDR3 bases are TGTGCCAGCAGCCCAGTGACGGGAGAGTGGGAGACCCAGTACTTC. Translated: CASSPVTGEWETQYF.

The chain couples TRBV12-3 or TRBV12-4 to TRBJ1-2; a possible D gene is TRBD1 (5 bases). The CDR3 consists of 12 residues. V was shortened by 6 bases and J by 7 bases, with 12 bases between the two germline ends. The CDR3 spells CASSRGGGGYTF. The CDR3 DNA reads TGTGCCAGCAGCCGCGGCGGGGGTGGCTACACCTTC.

CDR3 sequence reads: CASSLAVPGLAGGPSYEQYF. CDR3 nucleotides: TGCGCCAGCAGCTTGGCCGTCCCGGGACTAGCGGGAGGGCCCTCCTACGAGCAGTACTTC. The rearrangement joins TRBV5-1 to TRBJ2-7; 16 bases map to TRBD2. The CDR3 is 20 residues long. Trimming removed 0 bases from V and 0 bases from J; junction bases left unmatched: 9. From germline, CDR1 is SGHRS and CDR2 YFSETQ.

The chain links TRBV12-3 or TRBV12-4 to TRBJ1-2, with D unresolved. This CDR3 contains 13 residues. V was clipped by 3 bases and J by 5 bases, with 10 bases between them. CDR3 nucleotide sequence: TGTGCCAGCAGTTTTGAGGGTTCGTATGGCTACACCTTC. This gives the protein CASSFEGSYGYTF.

V gene TRBV21-1 combines with J gene TRBJ2-7; the D call TRBD1 from the table was never checked on the DNA. TRBV21-1 is assigned pseudogene status. This CDR3 has 15 residues. The CDR3 here is CASSPLTGFSYEQYF. DNA of the CDR3: TGTGCCAGCAGCCCCCTGACAGGGTTCTCCTACGAGCAGTACTTC.

V and J are TRBV6-5 and TRBJ1-4, with D uncertain. Germline CDR1 and CDR2: MNHEY and SVGAGI. The V end was cut by 6 bases, the J end by 7 bases, with 9 bases between. This CDR3 comprises 12 residues. The CDR3 region is CASSLKSEKLFF. The CDR3 DNA reads as TGTGCCAGCAGCCTAAAGAGTGAAAAACTGTTTTTT.

The rearrangement links TRBV19 to TRBJ2-3; D is undetermined. Per germline, CDR1 LNHDA and CDR2 SQIVND (reference sequence). The ends were cut back, 3 bases at V and 6 bases at J, with 4 bases in the middle. The CDR3 totals 11 residues. CDR3 loop: CASSMRDTQYF. CDR3 in DNA: TGTGCCAGTAGTATGCGTGATACGCAGTATTTT.

The rearrangement uses TRBV12-3 or TRBV12-4 and TRBJ2-2; possibly TRBD2 for D (5 bases). V shed 4 bases and J shed 4 bases, with 7 bases lying between them. This CDR3 contains 13 residues. The CDR3 reads CASSSDFTGELFF. In DNA form, the CDR3 reads TGTGCCAGCAGTTCGGACTTCACCGGGGAGCTGTTTTTT.

J is TRBJ2-3 and V is TRBV19; D gene ambiguous. Trimming left V 11 bases short and J 2 bases short, with 14 bases between. Per germline, CDR1 LNHDA and CDR2 SQIVND (reference sequence). The CDR3 runs 13 residues. The CDR3 nucleotides read TGTGCCTCTAACAACACTAACACAGATACGCAGTATTTT. Translating gives CASNNTNTDTQYF.

The genes are TRBV27 and TRBJ1-1, with 7 bases matching TRBD1. The CDR3 is made up of 13 amino acids. The V and J ends lost 6 bases and 0 bases, in that order; junction bases with no gene match: 1. The germline gives CDR1 MNHEY, CDR2 SMNVEV (reference sequence). The CDR3 loop is CASRGTVNTEAFF. For the CDR3, the DNA is TGTGCCAGCAGGGGGACAGTGAACACTGAAGCTTTCTTT.

This clone was detected a few times. The CDR3 loop reads CASSLGGAETETQYF. CDR3 DNA sequence: TGTGCCAGCAGCTTAGGAGGTGCGGAAACAGAGACCCAGTACTTC. This chain uses TRBV5-8 with TRBJ2-5; D is possibly TRBD2 (5 bases). From germline, CDR1 is SGHTS and CDR2 YDEGEE. The CDR3 extends over 15 amino acids. Trimming cost V 2 bases and J 4 bases, with 15 bases left between them.